This T cell receptor (beta chain) originates from a study of shared clonotypes between healthy human individuals. Recent acute infections and vaccinations were absent in the healthy HIV-negative adult donors. In germline, CDR1 is MDHEN, CDR2 SYDVKM. Trimming removed 6 bases from V and 1 base from J, with 9 bases in between. The CDR3 covers 13 residues. The repertoire was sequenced with immunoSEQ multiplex PCR; TCRdb's copy has only in-frame clones and lacks some. The table has roughly 1.4 million clones, approximately 98.5% seen once; the top ten hold approximately 0.4%. The chain recombines TRBV28 with TRBJ1-2, with a weak D call TRBD1 (6 bases). Sequenced input: naive CD4+ T cells sorted from blood. Subset in this sample: CD45RA+ positively selected. The TCR sequence derives from a man aged 25-45 years in good health. The CDR3 DNA reads as TGTGCCAGCAGAGAGGACAGTAACTATGGCTACACCTTC. Translated, it gives CASREDSNYGYTF.